This T cell receptor (beta chain) comes out of a study of blood T cells in healthy people across ages. Overall study: T cells yielded about one barcoded beta molecule per two cells through template switching.

Study-level points and caveats: Leaving the PBMCs unsorted stopped any conclusive comparison of naive versus antigen-experienced cells.

V dropped 7 bases and J dropped 6; count of bases not matched to a gene: 13. The CDR3 totals 16 residues. Germline loops: CDR1 MDHEN, CDR2 SYDVKM. Healthy Caucasian individuals from Russia aged roughly 6 to 90 were enrolled as donors. Of note for this clonotype: The target antigen is unknown.

PCR was performed a second time for roughly 6 to 12 cycles using a sample-barcoded 5' primer and a J-beta primer mix. Every cDNA molecule bore a tag from a template-switch adaptor containing 12 random nucleotides. TCRdb used MiXCR to reprocess the 5' RACE reads, holding one entry per CDR3 protein. The sample yields roughly 700,000 distinct CDR3 sequences, 45% to 50% seen once. The sequencing input was blood. The chain is built from TRBV28 and TRBJ2-7; 12 bases are a match to TRBD2. This receptor was taken from a woman in her fifties or sixties in good health. The CDR3: CASNWRTSGTRGEQYF. The CDR3 nucleotides are TGTGCCAGCAATTGGAGGACTAGCGGGACGCGGGGCGAGCAGTACTTC.